The text below deals with one TCR beta chain. Its specific antigen is unknown. No base-level quality is on record; no much larger clone is a single base apart. This record belongs to a study of CD8+ T cells in alopecia areata (dated by TCRdb to between 2017 and 2018). For context, the study as a whole: The treated patients took part in an open-label pilot trial in which moderate-to-severe alopecia areata was treated with oral tofacitinib at 5 to 10 mg twice daily. Patients stayed on tofacitinib for 6 to 18 months and then had 6 months of follow-up off drug so that delayed response and recurrence could be assessed. The study used high-throughput TCRbeta sequencing to examine T cell clonal expansion in alopecia areata, in both the C3H/HeJ mouse model and human patients. In humans, TCRbeta sequencing was performed on scalp tissue and on sorted CD4+ and CD8+ peripheral blood T cells from healthy controls and from patients with patchy or totalis/universalis alopecia areata. Patients on tofacitinib were biopsied at baseline and after 4 and 24 weeks of treatment, and several of the patients also had a later scalp biopsy. Scalp clonality was compared among normal scalp (n=4), patchy alopecia areata scalp (n=8), and alopecia totalis/universalis scalp (n=8). RNA was obtained with the PAXgene miRNA kit for fixed scalp, the miRNeasy kit for PBMCs, and the RNeasy kit for mouse skin. TCRbeta CDR3 regions were amplified by immunoSEQ multiplex PCR using 35 Vbeta forward and 13 Jbeta reverse primers. Overall study results and their limits: Shared TCR sequences between patients were less evident than in mice, which may be partly attributable to HLA diversity in the patient population. Unlike mouse skin, which is dominated by gammadelta T cells, normal human skin has resident alphabeta T cells that are also sequenced, and this complicates analysis of the scalp TCR repertoire. Higher clonality and more expanded CD8+ clones were observed in lesional scalp than in normal scalp, particularly in alopecia totalis/universalis, a finding suggestive of antigenic drive.

The junction carries 11 bases between V and J, which are trimmed by 2 bases and 7 bases respectively. Spanning cysteine to phenylalanine, the CDR3 consists of 12 amino acids. Only CDR3 DNA is held: 36 bases, read in frame from base 1. Taken from the germline V gene (reference sequence), the CDR1 and CDR2 loops are GTSNPN and SVGIG. The library relied on the immunoSEQ multiplex PCR assay. For TCR sequencing, RNA was extracted from every sample and reverse transcribed into cDNA to serve as template. First-strand cDNA was synthesized with SuperScript III using a 2:1 mix of oligo-dT and random hexamers. A synthetic immune receptor repertoire was used to measure amplification bias, and any remaining bias was corrected computationally. Under the source paper's analysis protocol: Raw reads were preprocessed for error removal, and CDR3 was defined according to IMGT conventions as running from the conserved cysteine to phenylalanine. Clonality was computed by normalizing Shannon entropy by log2 of the number of productive unique TCRs and subtracting the result from 1. Whether each scalp clone was CD4 or CD8 was inferred by checking scalp TCRbeta sequences against the CD4 and CD8 repertoires from sorted blood. As stored in TCRdb, this immuneACCESS dataset retains in-frame rearrangements with V and J assigned. A fraction of the clones does not appear; measured against another copy, unresolved V genes explain less than half of the discrepancy, and the remainder lacks a known reason. The DNA was the basis for D and trimming; V, J and clone size are from that table. The sample table shows roughly 150,000 clones, and under 60% are seen once. Clones ranked in the top ten supply roughly a fifth of the sample.

The time point label on this specimen signifies: baseline before oral tofacitinib. From alopecia areata patients, peripheral blood was collected along with lesional scalp punch biopsies. PBMCs were separated by density centrifugation and stained for CD3, CD4 and CD8, after which CD4+ and CD8+ T cells were sorted on a FACSAria. The chain links TRBV30 with TRBJ1-1, with TRBD1 as a weak D call on 6 bases. The sample here was CD8+ T cells sorted from blood, taken at week 0. The clonotype originates from a human donor with alopecia areata. The CDR3 sequence is CAWSRTDIEAFF. The DNA sequence is as follows: TGTGCCTGGAGTAGGACAGATATTGAAGCTTTCTTT.